The source of this T cell receptor (beta chain) is a study of Ad26.COV2.S vaccination and SARS-CoV-2 variants (dated by TCRdb to the early 2020s). Looking at the study overall: Donors in the vaccine arm were drawn from COV1001, a phase I-IIa trial of Ad26.COV2.S in healthy adults that was multicentre, randomized, double-blind and placebo-controlled. Sequencing of the TCRbeta repertoire served to evaluate the specificity and breadth of SARS-CoV-2-reactive T cell receptors following Ad26.COV2.S vaccination. The TCR-sequenced set comprised about 32 samples: approximately 20 Ad26.COV2.S vaccine recipients, 5 placebo recipients and 8 SARS-CoV-2 convalescent individuals. Blinding of investigators to trial group allocation was maintained during experiments and outcome assessment. Participants in the trial were split at random into five groups of five each, receiving low-dose or high-dose Ad26.COV2.S once or twice, or else placebo on both occasions. Dosing of Ad26.COV2.S was intramuscular, at either 5x10^10 or 1x10^11 viral particles, delivered as one shot or as two shots spaced 56 days apart.

With respect to this clone: What antigen it recognizes has not been identified. Base qualities were left out, and no much larger clone turns up one base away.

The study at large found these results: Higher spike-specific TCR breadth was observed in Ad26.COV2.S recipients than in placebo recipients (P = 0.0014). After vaccination, substantial breadth of spike-specific CD8+ and CD4+ T cell responses was reported. The authors noted that the TCR breadth and depth analyses may have underestimated total T cell responses. Comparing responses between vaccine doses or regimens was not something the study was powered to do. Non-spike TCR breadth was comparable between vaccine and placebo recipients, consistent with the vaccine containing only spike.

What the treatment or condition label conveys for this sample: 15 to 20 received Ad26.COV2.S at low or high dose, single or two shots; about five received placebo; per-sample allocation not given. Repertoires of vaccine and placebo recipients were sequenced from samples collected on day 63 after the first injection. In Cohort 1b, around 25 adults aged 18-55 years were enrolled at a single site in Boston, USA, between 29 July and 7 August 2020. As a vaccine, Ad26.COV2.S was a replication-incompetent adenovirus type 26 vector that expressed a prefusion-stabilized SARS-CoV-2 spike protein derived from the original Wuhan strain. The immunoSEQ Assay was the method used to sequence TCRbeta CDR3 regions. After extraction, genomic DNA underwent amplification by bias-controlled multiplex PCR, followed by high-throughput sequencing. The study's own analysis went as follows. To quantify the absolute abundance of each unique TCRbeta CDR3 region, sequences were collapsed and filtered. T cell fraction was estimated by normalizing TCRbeta template counts to usable DNA, which was measured by amplifying reference genes present in all nucleated cells. Repertoire TCRs were annotated as SARS-CoV-2-specific by exact matching of V gene, CDR3 amino acid sequence and J gene to a known reactive TCR set. The reference SARS-CoV-2 TCR set was obtained from MIRA and was filtered for enrichment in COVID-19-positive ImmuneCODE repertoires, whereby public or cross-reactive TCRs were removed. Based on the MIRA antigens, annotated TCRs were further analysed at the level of specific ORF or position within ORF. Depth was the summed frequency of annotated unique rearrangements, while breadth was defined as annotated unique rearrangements over total unique productive rearrangements. Two-sided Wilcoxon rank-sum tests were used to compare TCR breadth between groups. TCRdb retrieved this table from immuneACCESS and kept in-frame rearrangements only. Not all clones are present; in checked studies, unresolved V genes account for under half, and no reason is known for the remainder. D and trimming come from the DNA, and the V and J calls and clone size come from that table. This sample lists 350,000 to 450,000 clones; about 88% were detected once. The ten largest clones add up to 3.3% of the sample.

Inclusive of the bounding cysteine and phenylalanine, the CDR3 is 13 residues long. Only CDR3 DNA remains: 39 bases, in frame from the first base. V has 5 bases trimmed and J has 2 bases trimmed; junction bases matching no gene number 3. CDR1 and CDR2, looked up from the germline V gene, are SGHRS and YFSETQ. The TCR originated in a person between 18 and 65 years old who received the Ad26.COV2.S COVID-19 vaccine or a placebo. The material was peripheral blood, obtained in a trial of Ad26.COV2.S vaccine versus placebo. The chain uses TRBV5-1 and TRBJ2-7; a stretch of 8 junction bases matches TRBD2. The nucleotide sequence is TGCGCCAGCAGGACTAGCGTTCCCTACGAGCAGTACTTC. It specifies CASRTSVPYEQYF. Reference TRBV5-1 and TRBJ2-7 proteins supply the regions before and after the CDR3; the full variable domain is: KAGVTQTPRYLIKTRGQQVTLSCSPISGHRSVSWYQQTPGQGLQFLFEYFSETQRNKGNFPGRFSGRQFSNSRSEMNVSTLELGDSALYLCASRTSVPYEQYFGPGTRLTVT.